The 20 T cell receptor beta chains below were found in one sample sequenced in a study of lymphopenia after photon versus proton radiotherapy. The assay was immunoSEQ multiplex PCR, and TCRdb's table has in-frame clones only and misses some. The sample lists over 20,000 clones; 83% were seen once. The sequences come from peripheral blood, collected from a patient treated with photon-based radiotherapy. The receptors shown here come from a woman between 45 and 60 years old with pancreatic cancer.

This chain links TRBV5-1 with TRBJ1-1, with D uncertain. In germline, CDR1 is SGHRS, CDR2 YFSETQ. V was shortened by 4 bases and J by 7 bases, with 14 bases between the two germline ends. This CDR3 is 13 amino acids long. CDR3 sequence: CASSPRVDSEAFF. DNA of the CDR3: TGCGCCAGCAGCCCTAGGGTAGATAGTGAAGCTTTCTTT.

CDR3 region: CASSGTQGGYEQYF. The CDR3 coding sequence is TGCGCCAGCTCCGGGACTCAAGGCGGCTACGAGCAGTACTTC. The V call is TRBV10-2, the J call TRBJ2-7; maybe TRBD2 (6 bases). With 8 bases removed from V and 3 bases from J, the gap between germline ends came to 17 bases. Germline V gene lookup returns CDR1 WSHSY and CDR2 SAAADI. The length of the CDR3 is 14 residues.

The chain recombines TRBV10-2 with TRBJ2-5; 7 bases map to TRBD1. The V gene end was trimmed by 2 bases and the J gene end by 5 bases; junction bases not matched to a gene: 5. Germline CDR1 WSHSY, CDR2 SAAADI. This CDR3 is 14 amino acids long. In nucleotides, the CDR3 is TGCGCCAGCAGTGAGGAGGACAGGTCGGAGACCCAGTACTTC. It translates to CASSEEDRSETQYF.

This clone was counted once. The chain uses TRBV6-6 and TRBJ1-1; TRBD1 might be the D (5 bases). The germline CDR1 and CDR2 sequences are MNHNY and SVGAGI (reference sequence). V lost 1 base and J lost 3, with 9 bases in between. There are 14 residues in the CDR3. In DNA, the CDR3 is TGTGCCAGCAGTTACTTGCTAGGGGACACTGAAGCTTTCTTT. Translation gives CASSYLLGDTEAFF.

V and J are TRBV30 and TRBJ1-2; tentative D call: TRBD1 (5 bases). CDR3 length: 15 amino acids. From germline, CDR1 is GTSNPN and CDR2 SVGIG (reference sequence). V shed 2 bases and J shed 0 bases, with 13 bases lying between them. The CDR3 DNA is TGTGCCTGGAGTTCGGGGGACTTTTCTAACTATGGCTACACCTTC. Its protein product is CAWSSGDFSNYGYTF.

CDR3 sequence reads: CASSGTSASNTGELFF. Written as DNA, the CDR3 is TGTGCCAGCAGCGGGACTAGCGCCTCGAACACCGGGGAGCTGTTTTTT. The chain recombines TRBV9 with TRBJ2-2; 9 nucleotides match TRBD2. This CDR3 contains 16 residues. J was trimmed by 0 bases and V by 3 bases; bases with no gene match: 3. Per the germline V gene, CDR1 is SGDLS and CDR2 is YYNGEE.

This clone was picked up a small number of times. The J gene is TRBJ1-2, the V gene TRBV7-9; 7 bases agree with TRBD1. The length of the CDR3 is 14 residues. The V gene's germline CDR1 is SEHNR and CDR2 FQNEAQ (reference sequence). V shed 5 bases and J 4 bases; nucleotides not matched to a gene: 7. In DNA form, the CDR3 reads TGTGCCAGCAGCACGGAAGGACAGGTCTATGGCTACACCTTC. This codes for CASSTEGQVYGYTF.

V usage is TRBV10-2 and J usage is TRBJ2-7; 8 nucleotides agree with TRBD1. From germline, CDR1 is WSHSY and CDR2 SAAADI. The CDR3 contains 15 residues. V was clipped by 7 bases and J by 0 bases; unmatched bases: 8. CDR3 DNA sequence: TGCGCCAGCAATGACAGGGGAAGAAGCTCCTACGAGCAGTACTTC. Residues: CASNDRGRSSYEQYF.

This sequence joins TRBV5-5 and TRBJ2-1, with D unresolved. The CDR3 consists of 15 residues. V was pared by 0 bases and J by 0 bases, with 7 bases between. Germline loops: CDR1 SGHKS, CDR2 YYEKEE (reference sequence). CDR3 in DNA: TGTGCCAGCAGCTTGGAGGTGGTCTCCTACAATGAGCAGTTCTTC. Translated: CASSLEVVSYNEQFF.

The chain joins TRBV6-6 to TRBJ2-7, with 7 bases lining up with TRBD2. The CDR3 runs to 14 residues. V was pared by 2 bases and J by 6 bases, with 7 bases of the junction left unmatched. Per germline, CDR1 MNHNY and CDR2 SVGAGI (reference sequence). Here the CDR3 reads CASSYRAGVSEQYF. As DNA, the CDR3 is TGTGCCAGCAGTTACAGGGCGGGAGTCAGCGAGCAGTACTTC.

This clone occurred a few times. The chain couples TRBV28 to TRBJ2-5; tentative D call: TRBD1 (6 bases). Germline V CDR1 and CDR2: MDHEN, SYDVKM. There are 12 residues in the CDR3. With 6 bases removed from V and 5 bases from J, the gap between germline ends came to 10 bases. CDR3 DNA: TGTGCCAGCAGGGGGGCGCGGGAGACCCAGTACTTC. It yields the protein CASRGARETQYF. The complete variable domain, with remaining parts taken from reference TRBV28 and TRBJ2-5, reads DVKVTQSSRYLVKRTGEKVFLECVQDMDHENMFWYRQDPGLGLRLIYFSYDVKMKEKGDIPEGYSVSREKKERFSLILESASTNQTSMYLCASRGARETQYFGPGTRLLVL.

This chain uses TRBV7-8 with TRBJ2-1; 8 positions agree with TRBD2. With 4 bases clipped from V and 8 bases from J, the junction kept 7 bases outside the gene matches. This CDR3 is built from 14 residues. The germline V gene has CDR1 SGHVS and CDR2 FQNEAQ. CDR3 DNA: TGTGCCAGCAGCTCTCTTGGGACTAGAGATGAGCAGTTCTTC. This gives the protein CASSSLGTRDEQFF.

The count of this clone is one. V usage is TRBV28 and J usage is TRBJ2-7; D is unresolved. V was pared by 5 bases and J by 5 bases, with 13 bases between. The CDR3 has 13 residues. Germline V lookup: CDR1 MDHEN, CDR2 SYDVKM. Written as DNA, the CDR3 is TGTGCCAGCAGTCCCCCCCGCGCGGACGAGCAGTACTTC. Residues: CASSPPRADEQYF.

The chain has TRBV5-1 and TRBJ2-3, with a weak D call TRBD2 (5 bases). Germline CDR1 and CDR2: SGHRS and YFSETQ. There are 14 residues in the CDR3. The V end lost 2 bases, the J end lost 2 bases, and 9 bases lay between the germline ends. As DNA, the CDR3 is TGCGCCAGCAGCTTCGGACTTCACACAGATACGCAGTATTTT. Amino acids: CASSFGLHTDTQYF. The full variable domain, in which reference TRBV5-1 and TRBJ2-3 provide the parts outside the CDR3, is KAGVTQTPRYLIKTRGQQVTLSCSPISGHRSVSWYQQTPGQGLQFLFEYFSETQRNKGNFPGRFSGRQFSNSRSEMNVSTLELGDSALYLCASSFGLHTDTQYFGPGTRLTVL.

The V call is TRBV27, the J call TRBJ1-4; TRBD1 aligns across 7 bases. Per the germline V gene, CDR1 is MNHEY and CDR2 is SMNVEV (reference sequence). This CDR3 has 15 residues. V shed 5 bases and J 2 bases; nucleotides not matched to a gene: 5. CDR3 nucleotide sequence: TGTGCCAGCAGTCTTAAGACAGGGACTAATGAAAAACTGTTTTTT. The encoded protein is CASSLKTGTNEKLFF.

This rearrangement joins TRBV5-4 to TRBJ2-1, with D perhaps TRBD2 (7 bases). Germline values: CDR1 SGHNT, CDR2 YYREEE (reference sequence). This CDR3 contains 16 residues. V shed 4 bases and J shed 9 bases, with 23 bases lying between them. The CDR3 DNA reads TGTGCCAGCAGCCCTAGGAGAGAGCGGGCGGGGGCTGAGCAGTTCTTC. It encodes CASSPRRERAGAEQFF. Full variable domain (remainder filled in from reference TRBV5-4 and TRBJ2-1): ETGVTQSPTHLIKTRGQQVTLRCSSQSGHNTVSWYQQALGQGPQFIFQYYREEENGRGNFPPRFSGLQFPNYSSELNVNALELDDSALYLCASSPRRERAGAEQFFGPGTRLTVL.

J is TRBJ1-1 and V is TRBV18, with D tentatively TRBD1 (5 bases). In germline, CDR1 is KGHSH, CDR2 LQKENI. CDR3 length: 13 residues. The ends were cut back, 6 bases at V and 1 base at J, with 9 bases in the middle. The CDR3 sequence is CASSGDQNTEAFF. The CDR3 DNA sequence: TGTGCCAGCTCCGGGGACCAGAACACTGAAGCTTTCTTT. Supplemented by reference TRBV18 and TRBJ1-1, the full variable domain reads NAGVMQNPRHLVRRRGQEARLRCSPMKGHSHVYWYRQLPEEGLKFMVYLQKENIIDESGMPKERFSAEFPKEGPSILRIQQVVRGDSAAYFCASSGDQNTEAFFGQGTRLTVV.

The chain recombines TRBV27 with TRBJ2-7; no reliable D call. The germline V gene has CDR1 MNHEY and CDR2 SMNVEV (reference sequence). The CDR3 has 14 residues. The V and J ends lost 6 bases and 2 bases respectively, with 14 bases between them. The CDR3 nucleotides are TGTGCCAGCAGATATGAGGCTGGGGCCTACGAGCAGTACTTC. This sequence encodes CASRYEAGAYEQYF.

The V gene is TRBV19, the J gene TRBJ1-4; D is ambiguous. The CDR3 covers 15 residues. From germline, CDR1 is LNHDA and CDR2 SQIVND (reference sequence). With 5 bases removed from V and 8 bases from J, the gap between germline ends came to 18 bases. The CDR3 loop is CASSSPGSMLEKLFF. The CDR3 DNA follows: TGTGCCAGTAGTTCTCCCGGGTCCATGCTGGAAAAACTGTTTTTT.

The gene calls are TRBV9 and TRBJ2-5, with TRBD1 matching over 7 bases. The CDR3 is 16 residues long. Trimming at V came to 3 bases and at J to 1 base, leaving 9 bases not matched to a gene. Germline V gives CDR1 SGDLS, CDR2 YYNGEE. The CDR3 loop reads CASSARQGVGQETQYF. As DNA, the CDR3 is TGTGCCAGCAGCGCCCGACAGGGAGTGGGCCAAGAGACCCAGTACTTC.